A single sample gave rise to the 9 T cell receptor beta chains below, sequenced in a study of beta chain features in type 1 diabetes. Expressed TCRB transcripts were sequenced because the isolated RNA had all been reverse transcribed beforehand. Profiled with immunoSEQ multiplex PCR; TCRdb holds only in-frame clones, not every one. The sample holds 300,000 to 350,000 clones, about 18% seen once. Specimen: naive CD4+ T cells from blood. All receptors come from a woman in her late teens or twenties in good health.

This clone was recorded a few times. J is TRBJ1-2 and V is TRBV10-3; 8 nucleotides align to TRBD1. This CDR3 comprises 14 residues. Germline V CDR1 and CDR2: ENHRY, SYGVKD. Trimming at V came to 7 bases and at J to 4 bases, leaving 8 bases not matched to a gene. The CDR3 nucleotides read TGTGCCATCAATGGACAGGGCGCCGCCTATGGCTACACCTTC. Encoded protein: CAINGQGAAYGYTF.

The chain is built from TRBV5-1 and TRBJ2-1, with 8 nucleotides matching TRBD2. This CDR3 contains 15 residues. In germline, CDR1 is SGHRS, CDR2 YFSETQ. The J segment lost 7 bases and the V segment lost 2 bases, leaving 8 bases of the junction unmatched. CDR3 nucleotides: TGCGCCAGCAGCTTCCGCCGGGGGGGCCAGAATGAGCAGTTCTTC. Its protein product is CASSFRRGGQNEQFF.

The genes are TRBV19 and TRBJ2-7, with D tentatively TRBD1 (6 bases). Germline assignment: CDR1 LNHDA and CDR2 SQIVND (reference sequence). Trimming cost V 3 bases and J 2 bases, with 14 bases left between them. The CDR3 is 15 amino acids. The CDR3 sequence: CASSMGDRRPYEQYF. The CDR3 nucleotides are TGTGCCAGTAGTATGGGTGACAGGCGACCCTACGAGCAGTACTTC. The full variable domain, completed using reference TRBV19 and TRBJ2-7, is DGGITQSPKYLFRKEGQNVTLSCEQNLNHDAMYWYRQDPGQGLRLIYYSQIVNDFQKGDIAEGYSVSREKKESFPLTVTSAQKNPTAFYLCASSMGDRRPYEQYFGPGTRLTVT.

This clone was seen a few times. This chain connects TRBV7-9 to TRBJ1-1; no clear D. CDR1 SEHNR and CDR2 FQNEAQ come from the germline V gene (reference sequence). This CDR3 has 13 amino acids. V was shortened by 2 bases and J by 2 bases, with 6 bases between the two germline ends. The CDR3 here is CASSLNGNTEAFF. Written as DNA, the CDR3 is TGTGCCAGCAGCTTAAACGGTAACACTGAAGCTTTCTTT.

A few counts support this clone. The chain employs TRBV7-9 and TRBJ1-5, with D maybe TRBD1 (6 bases). CDR3 size: 13 residues. Trimming stripped 10 bases from V and 6 bases from J, with 16 bases between. Germline V gives CDR1 SEHNR, CDR2 FQNEAQ (reference sequence). This CDR3 reads CAIVAGVGQPQHF. CDR3 in DNA: TGTGCCATTGTGGCAGGGGTAGGTCAGCCCCAGCATTTT.

This clone was recorded a few times. This sequence joins TRBV11-2 and TRBJ2-3; 8 bases are shared with TRBD2. V trimming: 2 bases; J trimming: 6 bases; junction bases outside the gene matches: 1. Germline V gene lookup returns CDR1 SGHAT and CDR2 FQNNGV. The CDR3 has 13 amino acids. CDR3: CASSLRLADTQYF. The CDR3 bases are TGTGCCAGCAGCTTACGACTAGCGGATACGCAGTATTTT.

A few counts support this clone. V and J are TRBV5-6 and TRBJ2-5; D possibly corresponds to TRBD1 (5 bases). Germline CDR1 is SGHDT and CDR2 is YYEEEE. CDR3 size: 14 residues. V was shortened by 0 bases and J by 5 bases, with 11 bases between the two germline ends. In nucleotides, the CDR3 is TGTGCCAGCAGCTTGGGGACCCCAGGGGAGACCCAGTACTTC. Its translation: CASSLGTPGETQYF.

There are a few counts of this clone. V usage is TRBV4-1 and J usage is TRBJ2-2; tentatively, D is TRBD1 (6 bases). The length of the CDR3 is 15 residues. V was pared by 1 base and J by 6 bases, with 12 bases between. Per germline, CDR1 MGHRA and CDR2 YSYEKL. CDR3 loop: CASSQGSGAPGELFF. The CDR3 coding sequence is TGCGCCAGCAGCCAAGGATCAGGGGCGCCCGGGGAGCTGTTTTTT.

Turning to this clone: Germline is not matched at one junction end, which may reflect a read error. The V call is TRBV7-7, the J call TRBJ2-5; tentative D call: TRBD1 (5 bases). The V gene's germline CDR1 is SSHAT and CDR2 FNYEAQ (reference sequence). CDR3 length equals 15 residues. The CDR3 sequence: CASSSGQSLQETQYF. The CDR3 DNA follows: TGTGCTAGCAGCTCAGGGCAGTCCCTTCAAGAGACCCAGTACTTC.